Below, 31 T cell receptor beta chains from the same sample are listed, as sequenced in a study of T cell responses to AZD1222 COVID-19 vaccine. Repertoires were generated with immunoSEQ multiplex PCR, while TCRdb's copy carries only in-frame clones and drops some. Of about 44,000 clones in the sample, around 81% were seen once. The starting material was peripheral blood, obtained on day 0 of AZD1222 vaccination. The source is an adult in good health.

This chain links TRBV27 with TRBJ2-7, with 9 bases that match TRBD2. CDR1 and CDR2 from the germline V gene are MNHEY and SMNVEV (reference sequence). With V trimmed by 2 bases and J by 2 bases, 1 base remained unmatched. The CDR3 contains 14 residues. In DNA, the CDR3 is TGTGCCAGCAGTTTACTAGCGGGGACCTACGAGCAGTACTTC. Amino acid sequence: CASSLLAGTYEQYF.

This chain uses TRBV7-6 with TRBJ1-4, with D tentatively TRBD1 (6 bases). Germline-derived CDR1 and CDR2 are SGHVS and FNYEAQ. Trimming cost V 0 bases and J 5 bases, with 16 bases left between them. The CDR3 is 17 amino acids. CDR3 in amino acids: CASSLARGAGTNEKLFF. The CDR3 DNA reads as TGTGCCAGCAGCTTAGCGCGGGGGGCTGGGACCAATGAAAAACTGTTTTTT.

The chain employs TRBV12-3 or TRBV12-4 and TRBJ1-2, with D uncertain. Trimming took off 5 bases at V and 2 bases at J, with 9 bases between the two ends. The CDR3 loop spans 13 amino acids. In DNA form, the CDR3 reads TGTGCCAGCAGTCCGCAGGTGAACTATGGCTACACCTTC. Translated, it gives CASSPQVNYGYTF.

The rearrangement joins TRBV27 to TRBJ2-7, with TRBD1 matching over 9 bases. This CDR3 contains 16 residues. Germline loops: CDR1 MNHEY, CDR2 SMNVEV (reference sequence). The junction had 10 bases not matched to a gene; V was cut back by 2 bases and J by 5 bases. The CDR3 protein is CASSLTTRGTGNEQYF. The CDR3 DNA follows: TGTGCCAGCAGTTTAACTACTAGGGGGACAGGGAACGAGCAGTACTTC.

This chain joins TRBV28 and TRBJ2-7, with D tentatively TRBD1 (6 bases). This CDR3 has 11 amino acids. V was pared by 5 bases and J by 12 bases, with 14 bases between. CDR1 is MDHEN, CDR2 SYDVKM, per germline. The CDR3 region has the DNA TGTGCCAGCAGTCCCGGGACATTGCTGTACTTC. It is translated as CASSPGTLLYF.

This chain joins TRBV3-1 (or the pseudogene TRBV3-2) and TRBJ2-3; TRBD1 aligns across 8 bases. The CDR3 is 14 residues long. Germline V CDR1 and CDR2: LGHDT, YNNKEL (reference sequence). The junction had 4 bases not matched to a gene; V was cut back by 3 bases and J by 5 bases. The CDR3 DNA reads as TGTGCCAGCAGCCATTTGACAGGGGAAGATACGCAGTATTTT. Its protein is CASSHLTGEDTQYF.

This chain connects TRBV15 to TRBJ2-4; 7 nucleotides align to TRBD1. V lost 3 bases, J lost 2 bases, and 16 bases stayed unmatched. The CDR3 sequence is 19 residues long. CDR1 and CDR2 from the germline V gene are LNHNV and YYDKDF (reference sequence). CDR3 loop: CATSSWDSLRFLPKNIQYF. For the CDR3, the DNA is TGTGCCACCAGCAGTTGGGACAGCCTGCGGTTCCTTCCCAAAAACATTCAGTACTTC.

This rearrangement joins TRBV10-1 to TRBJ2-6; D is undetermined. From germline, CDR1 is WNHNN and CDR2 SYGVQD (reference sequence). With 5 bases removed from V and 2 bases from J, the gap between germline ends came to 4 bases. This CDR3 is built from 13 residues. CDR3 coding DNA: TGCGCCAGCAGTAAAGCTGGGGCCAACGTCCTGACTTTC. It codes for CASSKAGANVLTF.

The chain links TRBV6-6 to TRBJ2-7; a weak D match, TRBD1 (7 bases). In germline, CDR1 is MNHNY, CDR2 SVGAGI (reference sequence). V lost 0 bases and J 6 bases, leaving 12 bases between the germline ends. The CDR3 loop spans 14 amino acids. CDR3 in amino acids: CASSYSGQGGEQYF. CDR3 DNA sequence: TGTGCCAGCAGTTACTCAGGCCAGGGGGGCGAGCAGTACTTC.

This chain links TRBV4-3 with TRBJ1-1; 8 positions match TRBD1. The V segment lost 4 bases and the J segment 11 bases; nucleotides outside the gene matches: 18. Germline V gives CDR1 LGHNA, CDR2 YSLEER. The CDR3 sequence is 16 residues long. Here the CDR3 reads CASSPGGGQVPFGAFF. The CDR3 nucleotides read TGCGCCAGCAGCCCGGGTGGGGGACAGGTTCCGTTTGGGGCTTTCTTT.

The chain has TRBV11-3 and TRBJ1-2, with a weak D call TRBD1 (5 bases). This CDR3 comprises 13 residues. Germline V lookup: CDR1 SGHNT, CDR2 YENEEA. Trimming took off 3 bases at V and 4 bases at J, with 9 bases between the two ends. CDR3 sequence: CASSFTGSYGYTF. Here the CDR3 DNA reads TGTGCCAGCAGCTTTACAGGAAGCTATGGCTACACCTTC. Combining the CDR3 with reference TRBV11-3 and TRBJ1-2 gives the whole variable domain EAGVVQSPRYKIIEKKQPVAFWCNPISGHNTLYWYLQNLGQGPELLIRYENEEAVDDSQLPKDRFSAERLKGVDSTLKIQPAELGDSAVYLCASSFTGSYGYTFGSGTRLTVV.

The chain joins TRBV5-6 to TRBJ2-7, with D possibly matching TRBD1 (6 bases). The germline V gene encodes CDR1 SGHDT and CDR2 YYEEEE. Between the trimmed V and J ends, which lost 6 bases and 0 bases, there was a span of 10 bases. The CDR3 contains 13 residues. The CDR3 DNA sequence: TGTGCCAGCAACACAGGGTACTCCTACGAGCAGTACTTC. This translates into CASNTGYSYEQYF.

V and J are TRBV5-1 and TRBJ2-5; no definite D call. The V end lost 0 bases, the J end lost 5 bases, and 11 bases lay between the germline ends. This CDR3 is built from 14 residues. Germline V gene data show CDR1 as SGHRS and CDR2 as YFSETQ. As DNA, the CDR3 is TGCGCCAGCAGCTTGGTTACCTCTCCCGAGACCCAGTACTTC. This encodes CASSLVTSPETQYF. Full variable domain (missing parts from reference TRBV5-1 and TRBJ2-5): KAGVTQTPRYLIKTRGQQVTLSCSPISGHRSVSWYQQTPGQGLQFLFEYFSETQRNKGNFPGRFSGRQFSNSRSEMNVSTLELGDSALYLCASSLVTSPETQYFGPGTRLLVL.

This sequence joins TRBV7-2 and TRBJ1-2, with D perhaps matching TRBD1 (6 bases). The CDR3 covers 13 residues. The germline gives CDR1 SGHTA, CDR2 FQGNSA. V lost 5 bases and J 8 bases, leaving 15 bases between the germline ends. The CDR3 DNA reads TGTGCCAGCAGCGTAGACAGGCGGAGAGGCTACACCTTC. This codes for CASSVDRRRGYTF. Full variable domain (remainder filled in from reference TRBV7-2 and TRBJ1-2): GAGVSQSPSNKVTEKGKDVELRCDPISGHTALYWYRQSLGQGLEFLIYFQGNSAPDKSGLPSDRFSAERTGGSVSTLTIQRTQQEDSAVYLCASSVDRRRGYTFGSGTRLTVV.

The chain couples TRBV19 to TRBJ2-2; D is uncertain. Per the germline V gene, CDR1 is LNHDA and CDR2 is SQIVND (reference sequence). The CDR3 loop spans 14 amino acids. V gave up 6 bases and J gave up 5 bases, with 13 bases separating them. The CDR3 is CASSPPTRTGELFF. The CDR3 DNA reads TGTGCCAGTAGCCCCCCCACGCGAACCGGGGAGCTGTTTTTT.

This chain links TRBV2 with TRBJ2-2; 7 bases align to TRBD1. Germline V CDR1 and CDR2: SNHLY, FYNNEI. This CDR3 has 14 amino acids. After removal of 5 bases from V and 7 bases from J, the junction contained 7 bases not matched to a gene. As DNA, the CDR3 is TGTGCCAGCAGTAAAACAGGGGCTAACGGGGAGCTGTTTTTT. Residues: CASSKTGANGELFF.

The rearrangement uses TRBV6-5 and TRBJ1-5; weak D call: TRBD1 (5 bases). The CDR3 spans 15 residues. Trimming shortened V by 0 bases and J by 6 bases, and 12 bases separated the two germline ends. The germline V gene has CDR1 MNHEY and CDR2 SVGAGI. CDR3 sequence reads: CASSYSGVNGQPQHF. DNA of the CDR3: TGTGCCAGCAGTTACTCGGGGGTAAACGGTCAGCCCCAGCATTTT.

The V call is TRBV10-3, the J call TRBJ1-1; 11 bases are shared with TRBD1. V gave up 2 bases and J gave up 4 bases; unmatched junction bases: 9. Germline CDR1 ENHRY, CDR2 SYGVKD. The CDR3 totals 17 residues. In DNA, the CDR3 is TGTGCCATCAGTGAGCCCCCCGGCGGGACAGGGGGCACTGAAGCTTTCTTT. It translates to CAISEPPGGTGGTEAFF.

The chain carries TRBV7-2 and TRBJ1-3, with 8 bases identical to TRBD1. J was trimmed by 7 bases and V by 2 bases; bases with no gene match: 1. The CDR3 contains 13 residues. CDR1 and CDR2 (germline): SGHTA, FQGNSA. In DNA, the CDR3 is TGTGCCAGCAGCTTAAACAGGGGGAACACCATATATTTT. Protein product: CASSLNRGNTIYF.

The chain recombines TRBV7-9 with TRBJ1-5; TRBD1 is a possible D gene (5 bases). From germline, CDR1 is SEHNR and CDR2 FQNEAQ (reference sequence). The CDR3 is made up of 14 amino acids. V was shortened by 3 bases and J by 6 bases, with 12 bases between the two germline ends. In nucleotides, the CDR3 is TGTGCCAGCAGCTTTGAGGGTAGGGGTCAGCCCCAGCATTTT. It codes for CASSFEGRGQPQHF. The full variable domain, completed using reference TRBV7-9 and TRBJ1-5, is DTGVSQNPRHKITKRGQNVTFRCDPISEHNRLYWYRQTLGQGPEFLTYFQNEAQLEKSRLLSDRFSAERPKGSFSTLEIQRTEQGDSAMYLCASSFEGRGQPQHFGDGTRLSIL.

This clone has a single count. The V gene is TRBV7-6, the J gene TRBJ1-4, with 10 bases matching TRBD1. V gave up 8 bases and J gave up 6 bases; unmatched junction bases: 6. The CDR3 is made up of 14 amino acids. Germline assignment: CDR1 SGHVS and CDR2 FNYEAQ. CDR3 coding DNA: TGTGCCAGCCTCAGAGGGACAGGGGATGAAAAACTGTTTTTT. This gives the protein CASLRGTGDEKLFF.

This chain uses TRBV18 with TRBJ2-2; 9 positions agree with TRBD2. The CDR3 sequence is 16 residues long. Trimming took 4 bases from V and 4 from J; bases not matched to a gene: 7. In germline, CDR1 is KGHSH, CDR2 LQKENI. The CDR3 protein is CASSLISGGATGELFF. CDR3 in DNA: TGTGCCAGCTCACTTATTAGCGGGGGCGCCACCGGGGAGCTGTTTTTT.

This chain connects TRBV28 to TRBJ1-2, with D unresolved. Germline CDR1 MDHEN, CDR2 SYDVKM. Between the trimmed V and J ends, which lost 7 bases and 8 bases, there was a span of 20 bases. The CDR3 spans 14 residues. The CDR3 protein is CASTTGPEVEGYTF. CDR3 sequence (DNA): TGTGCCAGCACTACCGGGCCTGAGGTTGAAGGCTACACCTTC.

Only a few counts were recorded for this clone. V and J are TRBV28 and TRBJ1-5; D is ambiguous. V lost 6 bases and J 6 bases, leaving 15 bases between the germline ends. Per germline, CDR1 MDHEN and CDR2 SYDVKM. CDR3 length: 14 residues. The CDR3 loop is CASSYRGDSQPQHF. The CDR3 DNA reads TGTGCCAGCAGCTACCGCGGGGATAGTCAGCCCCAGCATTTT.

V and J are TRBV12-3 or TRBV12-4 and TRBJ2-2; D tentatively reads TRBD1 or TRBD2 (5 bases each). CDR3 length: 13 residues. V lost 8 bases and J 2 bases, leaving 9 bases between the germline ends. The CDR3 sequence is CASRDGNTGELFF. The CDR3, as DNA: TGTGCCAGCCGGGACGGAAACACCGGGGAGCTGTTTTTT.

The J gene is TRBJ2-5, the V gene TRBV7-6; 11 bases are a match to TRBD2. CDR1 and CDR2 from the germline V gene are SGHVS and FNYEAQ. Trimming at V came to 5 bases and at J to 4 bases, leaving 15 bases not matched to a gene. This CDR3 has 18 amino acids. CDR3 sequence (DNA): TGTGCCAGCAGCCCCATCGGTAGCGGGGGGGCCGCGGTAGAGACCCAGTACTTC. Its translation is CASSPIGSGGAAVETQYF.

The sample holds a few counts of this clone. This chain connects TRBV7-9 to TRBJ1-1; D is unclear. Trimming pared 6 bases from V and 0 bases from J, leaving 5 bases between. The CDR3 extends over 12 amino acids. Germline V gene sequence: CDR1 SEHNR, CDR2 FQNEAQ (reference sequence). CDR3 nucleotide sequence: TGTGCCAGCAGTGTACTGAACACTGAAGCTTTCTTT. Protein: CASSVLNTEAFF.

The gene calls are TRBV7-2 and TRBJ1-1; the D gene is possibly TRBD1 (5 bases). CDR1 and CDR2 from the germline V gene are SGHTA and FQGNSA. The V end lost 5 bases, the J end lost 3 bases, and 16 bases lay between the germline ends. CDR3 size: 15 residues. The CDR3 region is CASSLDGTAHTEAFF. In DNA form, the CDR3 reads TGTGCCAGCAGCCTCGACGGGACGGCACACACTGAAGCTTTCTTT. Full variable domain (remainder filled in from reference TRBV7-2 and TRBJ1-1): GAGVSQSPSNKVTEKGKDVELRCDPISGHTALYWYRQSLGQGLEFLIYFQGNSAPDKSGLPSDRFSAERTGGSVSTLTIQRTQQEDSAVYLCASSLDGTAHTEAFFGQGTRLTVV.

The chain couples TRBV2 to TRBJ1-2; no firm D call. Trimming took 6 bases from V and 5 from J, leaving 16 bases between them. Germline V CDR1 and CDR2: SNHLY, FYNNEI. CDR3 length equals 14 residues. CDR3 amino acids: CASREQEMGYGYTF. The CDR3 region has the DNA TGTGCCAGCAGAGAGCAGGAGATGGGTTATGGCTACACCTTC.

The rearrangement uses TRBV11-3 and TRBJ1-4; a possible D gene is TRBD1 (6 bases). V dropped 4 bases and J dropped 5 bases, with 20 bases sitting between them. The CDR3 has 17 residues. Germline V gene data show CDR1 as SGHNT and CDR2 as YENEEA. In DNA form, the CDR3 reads TGTGCCAGCAGCTCGGGTCAGTACAGGGTCCCGAATGAAAAACTGTTTTTT. Its translation is CASSSGQYRVPNEKLFF.

CDR3 sequence (DNA): TGTGCCAGCAGCTTAGTTGGGACAGGGGTTCGAGAGACCCAGTACTTC. Translating gives CASSLVGTGVRETQYF. The V and J genes are TRBV7-2 and TRBJ2-5; 10 bases map to TRBD1. The V and J ends lost 1 base and 4 bases, in that order; junction bases with no gene match: 6. CDR1 SGHTA and CDR2 FQGNSA come from the germline V gene. The CDR3 length is 16 residues.